This is a list of T cell receptor beta chains from one sample in a study of T-cell memory formation after mild COVID-19. In TCRdb, the 5' RACE reads were re-called with MiXCR into one record per CDR3 protein. The sample holds about 470,000 distinct CDR3 sequences, 15% to 20% seen once. Sequenced input: PBMCs or a T cell subset sorted from them (not recorded which). The source is an adult woman who had mild COVID-19 (a few samples of this study predate the infection). Cell type and time point are not known. The CDR3 runs from the conserved cysteine through the conserved F or W. Fields, in order: D gene, J gene, clone size, V gene, CDR3 DNA, CDR3 protein. D genes are given only for firm matches. A clone size is listed for some rows: how often the clone was seen (once, few, many), or a class if it is expanded.

NA,TRBJ2-1,NA,TRBV12-3/TRBV12-4,TGTGCCAGCAGCGCACCTGGGACCGATGAGCAGTTCTTC,CASSAPGTDEQFF
TRBD2,TRBJ2-2,many,TRBV7-9,TGTGCCAGCACGTCCGGGACTAGCCACACCGGGGAGCTGTTTTTT,CASTSGTSHTGELFF
TRBD1,TRBJ2-7,few,TRBV6-5,TGTGCCAGCACTCCGGGACAGGCCTCCTACGAGCAGTACTTC,CASTPGQASYEQYF
TRBD2,TRBJ2-3,many,TRBV7-6,TGTGCCAGCAGCTTAGGAGCGGGGCTCACAGATACGCAGTATTTT,CASSLGAGLTDTQYF
TRBD1,TRBJ2-5,few,TRBV12-3/TRBV12-4,TGTGCCAGCAGTTGGGGACAGCTGGAGACCCAGTACTTC,CASSWGQLETQYF
TRBD1,TRBJ1-5,NA,TRBV24-1,TGTGCCACCGGACAGGGGGGGACCAATCAGCCCCAGCATTTT,CATGQGGTNQPQHF
TRBD1,TRBJ1-1,NA,TRBV2,TGTGCCAGCAGTGACTACAGGGGCCAGGGAACTGAAGCTTTCTTT,CASSDYRGQGTEAFF
NA,TRBJ2-7,few,TRBV20-1,TGCAGTGCTAGAGATGAGCACAGGAGACCTACCTACGAGCAGTACTTC,CSARDEHRRPTYEQYF
NA,TRBJ2-7,NA,TRBV24-1,TGTGCCACCAGTGATTCCGACACTTCCTACGAGCAGTACTTC,CATSDSDTSYEQYF
NA,TRBJ2-3,many,TRBV5-1,TGCGCCAGCAGCTTGGTAGGGGGTTCGGCAGATACGCAGTATTTT,CASSLVGGSADTQYF
TRBD1,TRBJ1-1,few,TRBV6-5,TGTGCCAGCAGACCATCAGGGGGCCGGGACACTGAAGCTTTCTTT,CASRPSGGRDTEAFF
NA,TRBJ1-5,few,TRBV18,TGTGCCAGCTCACCATTGGGGGGGGCCAATCAGCCCCAGCATTTT,CASSPLGGANQPQHF